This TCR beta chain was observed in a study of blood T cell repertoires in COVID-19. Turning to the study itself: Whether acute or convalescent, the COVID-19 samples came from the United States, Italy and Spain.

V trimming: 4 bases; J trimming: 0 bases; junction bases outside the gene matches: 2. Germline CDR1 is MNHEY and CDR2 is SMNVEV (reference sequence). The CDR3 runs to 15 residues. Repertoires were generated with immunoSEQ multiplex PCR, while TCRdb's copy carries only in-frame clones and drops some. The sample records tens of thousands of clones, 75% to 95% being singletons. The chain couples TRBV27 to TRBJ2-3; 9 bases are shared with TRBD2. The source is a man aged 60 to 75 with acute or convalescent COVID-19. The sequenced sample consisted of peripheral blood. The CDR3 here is CASSSTSGSTDTQYF. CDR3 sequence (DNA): TGTGCCAGCAGTTCTACTAGCGGGAGCACAGATACGCAGTATTTT.